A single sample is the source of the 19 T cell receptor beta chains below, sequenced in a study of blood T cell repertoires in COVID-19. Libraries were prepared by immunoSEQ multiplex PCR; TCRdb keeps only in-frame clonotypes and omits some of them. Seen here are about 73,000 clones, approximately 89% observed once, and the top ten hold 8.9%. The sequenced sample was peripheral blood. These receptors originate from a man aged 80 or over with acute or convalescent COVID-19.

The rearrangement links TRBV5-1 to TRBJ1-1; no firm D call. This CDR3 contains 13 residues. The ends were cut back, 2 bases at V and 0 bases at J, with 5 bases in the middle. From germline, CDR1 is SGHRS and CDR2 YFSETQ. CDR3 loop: CASSFNMNTEAFF. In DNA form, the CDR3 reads TGCGCCAGCAGCTTCAACATGAACACTGAAGCTTTCTTT.

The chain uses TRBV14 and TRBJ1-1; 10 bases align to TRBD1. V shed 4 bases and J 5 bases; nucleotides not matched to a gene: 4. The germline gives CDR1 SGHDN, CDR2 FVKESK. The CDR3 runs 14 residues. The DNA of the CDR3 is TGTGCCAGCAGCCGGACAGGGGGAAGGACTGAAGCTTTCTTT. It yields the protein CASSRTGGRTEAFF.

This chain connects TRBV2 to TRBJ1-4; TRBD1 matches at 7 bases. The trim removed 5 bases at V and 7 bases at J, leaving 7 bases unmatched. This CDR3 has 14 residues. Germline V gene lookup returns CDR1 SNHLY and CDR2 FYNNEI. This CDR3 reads CASSSQGGREKLFF. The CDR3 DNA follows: TGTGCCAGCAGTTCTCAAGGGGGCCGTGAAAAACTGTTTTTT.

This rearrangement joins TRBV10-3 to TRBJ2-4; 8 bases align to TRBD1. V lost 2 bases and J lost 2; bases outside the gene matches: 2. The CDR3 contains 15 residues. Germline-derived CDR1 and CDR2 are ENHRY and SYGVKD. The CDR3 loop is CAISEGQGTKNIQYF. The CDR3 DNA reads TGTGCCATCAGTGAGGGACAGGGAACCAAAAACATTCAGTACTTC.

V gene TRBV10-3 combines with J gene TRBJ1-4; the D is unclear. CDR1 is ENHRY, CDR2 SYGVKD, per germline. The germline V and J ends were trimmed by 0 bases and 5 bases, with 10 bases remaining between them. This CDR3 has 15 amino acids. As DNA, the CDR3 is TGTGCCATCAGTGAGTCGATGTGGGAGAATGAAAAACTGTTTTTT. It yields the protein CAISESMWENEKLFF.

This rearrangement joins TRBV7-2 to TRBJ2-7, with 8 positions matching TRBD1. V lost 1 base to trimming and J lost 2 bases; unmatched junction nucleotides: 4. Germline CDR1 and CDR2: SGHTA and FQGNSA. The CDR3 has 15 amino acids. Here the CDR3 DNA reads TGTGCCAGCAGCTTAGTGCCGACAGGGGCCTACGAGCAGTACTTC. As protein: CASSLVPTGAYEQYF.

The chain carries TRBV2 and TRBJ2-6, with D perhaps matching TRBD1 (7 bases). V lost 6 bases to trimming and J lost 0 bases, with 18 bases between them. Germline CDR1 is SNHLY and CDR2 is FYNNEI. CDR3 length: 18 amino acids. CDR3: CASSRGAGPFSGANVLTF. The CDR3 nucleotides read TGTGCCAGCAGCAGGGGGGCGGGCCCATTCTCTGGGGCCAACGTCCTGACTTTC.

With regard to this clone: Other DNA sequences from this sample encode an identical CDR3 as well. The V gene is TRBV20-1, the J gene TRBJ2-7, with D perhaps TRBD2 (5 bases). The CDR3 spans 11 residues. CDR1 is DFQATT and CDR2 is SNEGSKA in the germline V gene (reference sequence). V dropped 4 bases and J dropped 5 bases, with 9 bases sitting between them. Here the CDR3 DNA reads TGCAGTGCTAAAAGCGGCCACGAGCAGTACTTC. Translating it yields CSAKSGHEQYF.

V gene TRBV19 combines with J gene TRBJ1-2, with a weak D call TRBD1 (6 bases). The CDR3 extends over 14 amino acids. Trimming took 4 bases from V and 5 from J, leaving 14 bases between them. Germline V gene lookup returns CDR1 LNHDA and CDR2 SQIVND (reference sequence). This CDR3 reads CASSTGQGLYGYTF. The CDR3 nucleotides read TGTGCCAGTAGTACCGGGCAGGGGCTTTATGGCTACACCTTC.

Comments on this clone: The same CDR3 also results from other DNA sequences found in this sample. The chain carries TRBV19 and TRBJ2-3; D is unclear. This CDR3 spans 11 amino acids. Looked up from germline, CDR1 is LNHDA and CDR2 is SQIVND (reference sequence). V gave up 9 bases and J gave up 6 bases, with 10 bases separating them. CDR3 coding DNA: TGTGCCAGCGGTGATCGGGATACGCAGTATTTT. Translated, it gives CASGDRDTQYF.

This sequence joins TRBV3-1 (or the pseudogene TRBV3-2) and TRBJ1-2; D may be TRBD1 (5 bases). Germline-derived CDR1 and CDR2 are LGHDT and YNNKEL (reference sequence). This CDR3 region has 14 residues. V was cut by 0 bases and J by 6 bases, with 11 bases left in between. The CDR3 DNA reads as TGTGCCAGCAGCCAAGATCAGGGAGGGGATGGCTACACCTTC. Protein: CASSQDQGGDGYTF.

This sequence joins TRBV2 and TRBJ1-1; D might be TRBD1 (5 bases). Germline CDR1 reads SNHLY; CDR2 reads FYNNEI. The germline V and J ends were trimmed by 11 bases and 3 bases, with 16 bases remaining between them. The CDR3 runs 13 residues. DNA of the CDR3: TGTGCCTTGCCGGGGGGAGGGGACACTGAAGCTTTCTTT. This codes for CALPGGGDTEAFF.

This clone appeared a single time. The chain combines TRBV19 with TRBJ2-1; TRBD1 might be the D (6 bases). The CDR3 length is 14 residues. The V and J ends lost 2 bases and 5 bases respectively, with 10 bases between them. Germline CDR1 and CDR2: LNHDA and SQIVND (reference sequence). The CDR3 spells CASSIRDNDNEQFF. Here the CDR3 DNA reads TGTGCCAGTAGTATACGGGACAACGACAATGAGCAGTTCTTC.

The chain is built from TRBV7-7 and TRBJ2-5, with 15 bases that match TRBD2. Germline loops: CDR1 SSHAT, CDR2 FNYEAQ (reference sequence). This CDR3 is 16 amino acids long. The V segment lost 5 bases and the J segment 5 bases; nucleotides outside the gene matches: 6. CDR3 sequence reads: CASSPGLAGGGETQYF. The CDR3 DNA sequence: TGTGCCAGCAGCCCGGGACTAGCGGGAGGAGGTGAGACCCAGTACTTC.

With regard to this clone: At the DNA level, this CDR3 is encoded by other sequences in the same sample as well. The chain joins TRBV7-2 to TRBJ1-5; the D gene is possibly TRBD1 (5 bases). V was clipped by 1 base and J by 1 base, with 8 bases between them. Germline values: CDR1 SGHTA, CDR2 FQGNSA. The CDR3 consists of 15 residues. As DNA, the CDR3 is TGTGCCAGCAGCTTAGTTCGGGGGAGCAATCAGCCCCAGCATTTT. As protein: CASSLVRGSNQPQHF. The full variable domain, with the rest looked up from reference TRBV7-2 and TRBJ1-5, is GAGVSQSPSNKVTEKGKDVELRCDPISGHTALYWYRQSLGQGLEFLIYFQGNSAPDKSGLPSDRFSAERTGGSVSTLTIQRTQQEDSAVYLCASSLVRGSNQPQHFGDGTRLSIL.

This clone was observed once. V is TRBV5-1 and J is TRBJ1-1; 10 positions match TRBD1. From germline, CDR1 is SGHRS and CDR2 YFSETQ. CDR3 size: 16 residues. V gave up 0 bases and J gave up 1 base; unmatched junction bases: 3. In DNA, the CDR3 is TGCGCCAGCAGCTTGGGGGACAGGGGACCGAACACTGAAGCTTTCTTT. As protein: CASSLGDRGPNTEAFF.

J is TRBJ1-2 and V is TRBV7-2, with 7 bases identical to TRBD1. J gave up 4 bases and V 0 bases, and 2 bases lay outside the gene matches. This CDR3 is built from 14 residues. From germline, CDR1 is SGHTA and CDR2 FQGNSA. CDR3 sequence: CASSLATGVYGYTF. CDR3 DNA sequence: TGTGCCAGCAGCTTAGCTACAGGGGTCTATGGCTACACCTTC.

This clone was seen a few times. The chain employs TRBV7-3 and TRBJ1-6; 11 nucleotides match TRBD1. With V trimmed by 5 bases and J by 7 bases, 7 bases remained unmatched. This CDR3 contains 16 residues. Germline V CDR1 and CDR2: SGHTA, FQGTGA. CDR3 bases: TGTGCCAGCAGCCCGGGACAGGGGGGAGCCAATTCACCCCTCCACTTT. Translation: CASSPGQGGANSPLHF.

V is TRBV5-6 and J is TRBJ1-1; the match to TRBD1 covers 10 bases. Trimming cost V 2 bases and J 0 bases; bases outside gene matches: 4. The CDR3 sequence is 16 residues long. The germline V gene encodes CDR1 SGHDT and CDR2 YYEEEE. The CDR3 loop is CASSFDRGLMNTEAFF. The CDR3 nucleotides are TGTGCCAGCAGCTTTGACAGGGGGCTGATGAACACTGAAGCTTTCTTT.